The 17 T cell receptor beta chains presented below share a single source sample, sequenced in a study of blood T cell repertoires in COVID-19 (dated by TCRdb to about 2020). Libraries were built with the immunoSEQ multiplex PCR assay. Imported from immuneACCESS, the table was reduced by TCRdb to in-frame sequences with V and J called. These copies leave out some clones; in studies compared against another copy, an unresolved V gene accounts for under half, and the cause of the remainder is not known. The sample data list hundreds of thousands of clones, and 80% to 90% of these were observed just once. Of the sample, roughly 13% is held by the ten largest clones. The specimen was peripheral blood. The receptors shown here come from a woman in her sixties or seventies with COVID-19, enrolled during active disease.

The genes are TRBV25-1 and TRBJ1-1; D unresolved. V shed 3 bases and J shed 3 bases, with 11 bases lying between them. The germline CDR1 and CDR2 sequences are MGHDK and SYGVNS. The CDR3 runs to 14 residues. The CDR3 region has the DNA TGTGCCAGCAGTGAGAACAGAGACGACACTGAAGCTTTCTTT. It is translated as CASSENRDDTEAFF. Filled out from reference TRBV25-1 and TRBJ1-1, the complete variable domain reads EADIYQTPRYLVIGTGKKITLECSQTMGHDKMYWYQQDPGMELHLIHYSYGVNSTEKGDLSSESTVSRIRTEHFPLTLESARPSHTSQYLCASSENRDDTEAFFGQGTRLTVV.

The chain couples TRBV13 to TRBJ2-6, with D perhaps TRBD1 (5 bases). This CDR3 is built from 15 residues. V lost 1 base to trimming and J lost 2 bases, with 6 bases between them. The germline V gene has CDR1 PRHDT and CDR2 FYEKMQ (reference sequence). The CDR3 here is CASSLEGAGANVLTF. The CDR3 bases are TGTGCCAGCAGCTTAGAAGGGGCTGGGGCCAACGTCCTGACTTTC. Full variable domain (remainder filled in from reference TRBV13 and TRBJ2-6): AAGVIQSPRHLIKEKRETATLKCYPIPRHDTVYWYQQGPGQDPQFLISFYEKMQSDKGSIPDRFSAQQFSDYHSELNMSSLELGDSALYFCASSLEGAGANVLTFGAGSRLTVL.

This chain uses TRBV15 with TRBJ2-7; D might be TRBD1 (5 bases). This CDR3 contains 14 residues. Trimming stripped 8 bases from V and 6 bases from J, with 20 bases between. CDR1 is LNHNV, CDR2 YYDKDF, per germline (reference sequence). The CDR3 bases are TGTGCCACCGCTCTAGGGCAGGGCATGTCCGAGCAGTACTTC. Its protein product is CATALGQGMSEQYF.

Only one count was recorded for this clone. V gene TRBV10-3 combines with J gene TRBJ1-6; D is unclear. The germline V gene encodes CDR1 ENHRY and CDR2 SYGVKD. CDR3 length: 13 amino acids. The ends were cut back, 7 bases at V and 7 bases at J, with 11 bases in the middle. The CDR3 region has the DNA TGTGCCATCAATCAGGCCCACAATTCACCCCTCCACTTT. Residues: CAINQAHNSPLHF.

V is TRBV5-4 and J is TRBJ2-5; TRBD2 matches at 8 bases. The germline V gene has CDR1 SGHNT and CDR2 YYREEE (reference sequence). The J segment lost 0 bases and the V segment lost 4 bases, leaving 5 bases of the junction unmatched. The CDR3 sequence is 15 residues long. The CDR3 spells CASSDWRGDQETQYF. The CDR3 nucleotides are TGTGCCAGCAGCGATTGGCGGGGGGACCAAGAGACCCAGTACTTC.

The V gene is TRBV9, the J gene TRBJ1-6; 7 nucleotides agree with TRBD1. The V gene's germline CDR1 is SGDLS and CDR2 YYNGEE. V lost 0 bases to trimming and J lost 8 bases; unmatched junction nucleotides: 5. This CDR3 region has 15 residues. The CDR3 sequence is CASSVDNRGYSPLHF. In nucleotides, the CDR3 is TGTGCCAGCAGCGTAGACAACAGGGGTTATTCACCCCTCCACTTT.

This rearrangement joins TRBV27 to TRBJ1-6; 7 nucleotides match TRBD1. Per the germline V gene, CDR1 is MNHEY and CDR2 is SMNVEV (reference sequence). The CDR3 has 15 amino acids. Germline trimming cut 0 bases from V and 6 bases from J; bases unmatched to any gene: 2. CDR3 region: CASSLSPGGNSPLHF. DNA for the CDR3: TGTGCCAGCAGTTTATCCCCAGGGGGTAATTCACCCCTCCACTTT.

About this clone: One end of the junction does not line up with germline, which may come from a read error. J is TRBJ2-7 and V is TRBV7-9; D remains unclear. The germline V gene has CDR1 SEHNR and CDR2 FQNEAQ (reference sequence). The CDR3 is made up of 11 amino acids. CDR3 loop: CASSSTGLKDF. DNA for the CDR3: TGTGCCAGCAGCTCAACGGGTCTTAAGGACTTC.

The V call is TRBV5-1, the J call TRBJ1-6, with 7 bases aligning to TRBD1. V dropped 4 bases and J dropped 4; count of bases not matched to a gene: 5. Germline assignment: CDR1 SGHRS and CDR2 YFSETQ. The CDR3 is 15 amino acids. The CDR3 nucleotides are TGCGCCAGCAGCCGGGACAGCCTATATAATTCACCCCTCCACTTT. Residues: CASSRDSLYNSPLHF. Full variable domain (rest looked up from reference TRBV5-1 and TRBJ1-6): KAGVTQTPRYLIKTRGQQVTLSCSPISGHRSVSWYQQTPGQGLQFLFEYFSETQRNKGNFPGRFSGRQFSNSRSEMNVSTLELGDSALYLCASSRDSLYNSPLHFGNGTRLTVT.

The gene calls are TRBV4-1 and TRBJ2-5, with D maybe TRBD2 (6 bases). Germline V gene data show CDR1 as MGHRA and CDR2 as YSYEKL. Trimming left V 3 bases short and J 5 bases short, with 13 bases between. The CDR3 consists of 14 residues. CDR3 amino acids: CASSHERAGETQYF. CDR3 coding DNA: TGCGCCAGCAGCCATGAGCGGGCAGGGGAGACCCAGTACTTC.

The rearrangement links TRBV18 to TRBJ2-1, with 14 bases that match TRBD2. The V segment lost 3 bases and the J segment 0 bases; nucleotides outside the gene matches: 4. This CDR3 region has 18 residues. Germline V lookup: CDR1 KGHSH, CDR2 LQKENI. The CDR3 bases are TGTGCCAGCTCACCGGGACTAGCGGGGGTGAGCTCCTACAATGAGCAGTTCTTC. Translated: CASSPGLAGVSSYNEQFF.

As to this clone: The sample carries other DNA sequences with the same CDR3. The chain couples TRBV30 to TRBJ1-3, with D tentatively TRBD1 (5 bases). The germline CDR1 and CDR2 sequences are GTSNPN and SVGIG (reference sequence). CDR3 length equals 14 residues. V lost 0 bases and J lost 2, with 8 bases in between. The CDR3 spells CAWSVGGAGNTIYF. CDR3 nucleotides: TGTGCCTGGAGTGTCGGGGGAGCTGGAAACACCATATATTTT. Complete variable domain (other parts from reference TRBV30 and TRBJ1-3): SQTIHQWPATLVQPVGSPLSLECTVEGTSNPNLYWYRQAAGRGLQLLFYSVGIGQISSEVPQNLSASRPQDRQFILSSKKLLLSDSGFYLCAWSVGGAGNTIYFGEGSWLTVV.

This clone was counted once. V and J are TRBV9 and TRBJ1-3, with 7 bases fitting TRBD1. Germline lookup yields CDR1 SGDLS and CDR2 YYNGEE. This CDR3 spans 13 amino acids. V dropped 6 bases and J dropped 3; count of bases not matched to a gene: 3. This CDR3 reads CASNRQGGNTIYF. CDR3 in DNA: TGTGCCAGCAACAGACAGGGTGGAAACACCATATATTTT.

The chain recombines TRBV27 with TRBJ2-3, with D uncertain. The V and J ends lost 5 bases and 3 bases respectively, with 15 bases between them. The CDR3 loop spans 15 amino acids. Germline assignment: CDR1 MNHEY and CDR2 SMNVEV (reference sequence). The CDR3 nucleotides read TGTGCCAGCAGTCTCCACTTGGCAGGTACAGATACGCAGTATTTT. It is translated as CASSLHLAGTDTQYF.

Written as DNA, the CDR3 is TGTGCCTGGAGTGTACGGTCCCCTGAAAAACTGTTTTTT. Amino acid sequence: CAWSVRSPEKLFF. The chain joins TRBV30 to TRBJ1-4; D is undetermined. Trimming removed 0 bases at V and 7 bases at J, with 9 bases between. The CDR3 extends over 13 amino acids. Germline V CDR1 and CDR2: GTSNPN, SVGIG (reference sequence).

The chain employs TRBV2 and TRBJ1-2; possibly TRBD1 for D (6 bases). Germline V gene lookup returns CDR1 SNHLY and CDR2 FYNNEI. CDR3 length: 13 amino acids. V was trimmed by 1 base and J by 7 bases, leaving 10 bases between them. The CDR3 is CASSEEQGSGYTF. For the CDR3, the DNA is TGTGCCAGCAGTGAAGAACAGGGAAGTGGCTACACCTTC.

The gene calls are TRBV6-5 and TRBJ1-5; D may be TRBD1 (5 bases). Germline lookup yields CDR1 MNHEY and CDR2 SVGAGI. V lost 6 bases and J 2 bases, leaving 8 bases between the germline ends. This CDR3 is built from 13 residues. The CDR3 bases are TGTGCCAGCAGCACGACAGGCAATCAGCCCCAGCATTTT. Translated, it gives CASSTTGNQPQHF.